Shown below are 15 T cell receptor beta chains from a single sample sequenced in a study of Ad26.COV2.S vaccination and SARS-CoV-2 variants. Treatment denoted: around 19 received Ad26.COV2.S at low or high dose, single or two shots; five or six received placebo; per-sample allocation not given. At day 63 after the first vaccine or placebo injection, samples were drawn. The protocol was immunoSEQ multiplex PCR, while the TCRdb copy is restricted to in-frame clones and leaves out a portion. The sample holds about 350,000 clones, about 87% seen once. Sequenced material: peripheral blood, taken in a trial of Ad26.COV2.S vaccine versus placebo. These receptors were obtained from a person between 18 and 65 years old who received the Ad26.COV2.S COVID-19 vaccine or a placebo.

This clone was seen only once. The rearrangement uses TRBV6-5 and TRBJ1-2; D call uncertain. The CDR3 consists of 14 residues. Germline V gene lookup returns CDR1 MNHEY and CDR2 SVGAGI. The V and J ends lost 2 bases and 2 bases respectively, with 9 bases between them. The DNA of the CDR3 is TGTGCCAGCAGTTACGATGGCAGGAACTATGGCTACACCTTC. This encodes CASSYDGRNYGYTF.

The gene calls are TRBV5-6 and TRBJ1-4; D unclear. Per the germline V gene, CDR1 is SGHDT and CDR2 is YYEEEE. Between the trimmed V and J ends, which lost 8 bases and 4 bases, there was a span of 21 bases. The length of the CDR3 is 16 residues. The CDR3 nucleotides read TGTGCCAGTAGCGCAGGAGACCCGTTTCATAATGAAAAACTGTTTTTT. Amino acids: CASSAGDPFHNEKLFF.

The chain uses TRBV19 and TRBJ2-7; D unclear. Germline V gives CDR1 LNHDA, CDR2 SQIVND (reference sequence). The CDR3 length is 14 residues. V was trimmed by 3 bases and J by 0 bases, leaving 9 bases between them. The CDR3 DNA follows: TGTGCCAGTAGTATCTACGGAAGCTCCTACGAGCAGTACTTC. It is translated as CASSIYGSSYEQYF. The complete variable domain, with remaining parts taken from reference TRBV19 and TRBJ2-7, reads DGGITQSPKYLFRKEGQNVTLSCEQNLNHDAMYWYRQDPGQGLRLIYYSQIVNDFQKGDIAEGYSVSREKKESFPLTVTSAQKNPTAFYLCASSIYGSSYEQYFGPGTRLTVT.

This rearrangement joins TRBV30 to TRBJ1-1; D may be TRBD1 (6 bases). This CDR3 has 14 amino acids. The V gene's germline CDR1 is GTSNPN and CDR2 SVGIG (reference sequence). The germline V and J ends were trimmed by 4 bases and 3 bases, with 15 bases remaining between them. CDR3 sequence: CAWTSLRTDTEAFF. The CDR3 DNA follows: TGTGCCTGGACCTCCTTACGGACAGACACTGAAGCTTTCTTT.

The chain is built from TRBV4-1 and TRBJ1-6, with unresolved D. The germline V gene encodes CDR1 MGHRA and CDR2 YSYEKL. Deletions cut 0 bases from V and 7 bases from J, with 10 bases between. CDR3 length: 15 amino acids. The CDR3 reads CASSQDLSGNSPLHF. The DNA of the CDR3 is TGCGCCAGCAGCCAAGATTTATCGGGGAATTCACCCCTCCACTTT.

J is TRBJ1-2 and V is TRBV27; D remains ambiguous. Germline lookup yields CDR1 MNHEY and CDR2 SMNVEV (reference sequence). V lost 5 bases and J lost 1, with 8 bases in between. There are 13 residues in the CDR3. Here the CDR3 reads CASSPRYNYGYTF. DNA of the CDR3: TGTGCCAGCAGTCCCAGATATAACTATGGCTACACCTTC.

CDR3 residues: CASSYSGSNQPQHF. The CDR3 coding sequence is TGTGCCAGCAGTTACTCGGGTAGCAATCAGCCCCAGCATTTT. V and J are TRBV6-2 or TRBV6-3 and TRBJ1-5; D is uncertain. CDR1 is MNHEY, CDR2 SVGEGT, per germline. The V and J ends lost 0 bases and 0 bases respectively, with 3 bases between them. The CDR3 is made up of 14 amino acids.

This chain links TRBV10-3 with TRBJ1-5, with TRBD1 as a possible D gene (5 bases). With 9 bases removed from V and 0 bases from J, the gap between germline ends came to 9 bases. CDR3 length: 13 residues. Germline V gene sequence: CDR1 ENHRY, CDR2 SYGVKD. This chain's CDR3 is CAMGTDSNQPQHF. The CDR3 DNA reads as TGTGCCATGGGGACGGATAGCAATCAGCCCCAGCATTTT.

The chain links TRBV7-2 to TRBJ2-7; 10 bases map to TRBD2. In germline, CDR1 is SGHTA, CDR2 FQGNSA. The junction had 2 bases not matched to a gene; V was cut back by 2 bases and J by 7 bases. The CDR3 consists of 13 residues. CDR3 region: CASSLTSGVEQYF. For the CDR3, the DNA is TGTGCCAGCAGCTTAACTAGCGGGGTGGAGCAGTACTTC. The full variable domain, its missing parts supplied by reference TRBV7-2 and TRBJ2-7, is GAGVSQSPSNKVTEKGKDVELRCDPISGHTALYWYRQSLGQGLEFLIYFQGNSAPDKSGLPSDRFSAERTGGSVSTLTIQRTQQEDSAVYLCASSLTSGVEQYFGPGTRLTVT.

J is TRBJ1-3 and V is TRBV7-8, with 8 bases aligning to TRBD1. This CDR3 has 19 amino acids. Germline V gene sequence: CDR1 SGHVS, CDR2 FQNEAQ. Losses at the gene ends were 0 bases for V and 2 bases for J; bases not matched to a gene: 12. The CDR3 here is CASSLAGSNQGAAGNTIYF. CDR3 nucleotide sequence: TGTGCCAGCAGCTTAGCGGGAAGTAACCAGGGGGCGGCTGGAAACACCATATATTTT. The whole variable domain, filled in from reference TRBV7-8 and TRBJ1-3, reads GAGVSQSPRYKVAKRGQDVALRCDPISGHVSLFWYQQALGQGPEFLTYFQNEAQLDKSGLPSDRFFAERPEGSVSTLKIQRTQQEDSAVYLCASSLAGSNQGAAGNTIYFGEGSWLTVV.

J is TRBJ1-1 and V is TRBV6-6; tentatively, D is TRBD1 (5 bases). V was cut by 6 bases and J by 4 bases, with 12 bases left in between. The CDR3 is 13 residues long. Germline loops: CDR1 MNHNY, CDR2 SVGAGI (reference sequence). CDR3 residues: CASSPRVFTEAFF. The DNA of the CDR3 is TGTGCCAGCAGCCCCAGGGTTTTCACTGAAGCTTTCTTT.

The V gene is TRBV27, the J gene TRBJ1-3, with 12 bases aligning to TRBD1. CDR1 is MNHEY and CDR2 is SMNVEV in the germline V gene (reference sequence). V lost 6 bases and J lost 0; bases outside the gene matches: 6. This CDR3 spans 17 amino acids. The CDR3 DNA is TGTGCCAGCAGCGGGACAGGGGGCACCTTCTCTGGAAACACCATATATTTT. This codes for CASSGTGGTFSGNTIYF.

The chain links TRBV11-2 to TRBJ1-5; unclear D gene. Germline V gives CDR1 SGHAT, CDR2 FQNNGV. The V and J ends lost 5 bases and 7 bases respectively, with 15 bases between them. This CDR3 contains 14 residues. Here the CDR3 DNA reads TGTGCCAGCAGCCCTGGTCGGAGGGAACAGCCCCAGCATTTT. Residues: CASSPGRREQPQHF.

V and J are TRBV4-3 and TRBJ2-3, with 10 positions matching TRBD1. The germline V gene encodes CDR1 LGHNA and CDR2 YSLEER. The V segment lost 4 bases and the J segment 3 bases; nucleotides outside the gene matches: 4. The CDR3 spans 15 residues. The CDR3 coding sequence is TGCGCCAGCAGCCTCGGACAGGGGGAAACAGATACGCAGTATTTT. It encodes CASSLGQGETDTQYF.

This chain joins TRBV30 and TRBJ2-3; unclear D gene. This CDR3 is built from 15 residues. V was trimmed by 2 bases and J by 2 bases, leaving 14 bases between them. The germline V gene encodes CDR1 GTSNPN and CDR2 SVGIG (reference sequence). CDR3 DNA: TGTGCCTGGAGTACCTCCCCCACCAACACAGATACGCAGTATTTT. The encoded protein is CAWSTSPTNTDTQYF.